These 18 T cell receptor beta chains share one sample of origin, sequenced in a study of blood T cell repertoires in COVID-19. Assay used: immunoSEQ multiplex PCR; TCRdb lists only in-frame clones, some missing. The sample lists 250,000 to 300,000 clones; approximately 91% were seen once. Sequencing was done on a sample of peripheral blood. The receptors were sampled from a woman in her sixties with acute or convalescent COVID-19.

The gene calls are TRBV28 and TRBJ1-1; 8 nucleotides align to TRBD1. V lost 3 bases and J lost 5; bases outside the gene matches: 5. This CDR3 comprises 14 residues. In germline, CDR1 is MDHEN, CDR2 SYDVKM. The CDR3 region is CASSFAGGQTEAFF. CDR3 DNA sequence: TGTGCCAGCAGTTTTGCAGGGGGCCAAACTGAAGCTTTCTTT.

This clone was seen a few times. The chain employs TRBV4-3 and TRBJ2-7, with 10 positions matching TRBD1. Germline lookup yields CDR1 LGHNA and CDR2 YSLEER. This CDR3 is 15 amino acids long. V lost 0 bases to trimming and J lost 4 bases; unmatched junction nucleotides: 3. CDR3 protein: CASSQDRDRGYEQYF. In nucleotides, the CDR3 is TGCGCCAGCAGCCAAGACCGGGACAGGGGATACGAGCAGTACTTC.

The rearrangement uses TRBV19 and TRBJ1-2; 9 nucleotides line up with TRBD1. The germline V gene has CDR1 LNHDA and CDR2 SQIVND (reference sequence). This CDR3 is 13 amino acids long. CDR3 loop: CASSARDRDGYTF. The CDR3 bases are TGTGCTTCAAGCGCCCGGGACAGGGATGGCTACACCTTC. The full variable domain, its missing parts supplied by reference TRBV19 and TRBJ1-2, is DGGITQSPKYLFRKEGQNVTLSCEQNLNHDAMYWYRQDPGQGLRLIYYSQIVNDFQKGDIAEGYSVSREKKESFPLTVTSAQKNPTAFYLCASSARDRDGYTFGSGTRLTVV.

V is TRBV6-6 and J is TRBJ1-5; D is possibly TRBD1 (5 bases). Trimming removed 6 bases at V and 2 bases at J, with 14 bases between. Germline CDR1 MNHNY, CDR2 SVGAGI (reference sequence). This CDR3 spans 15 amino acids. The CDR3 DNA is TGTGCCAGCAGAAGCAGGGAAACGGGCAATCAGCCCCAGCATTTT. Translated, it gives CASRSRETGNQPQHF.

CDR3 amino acids: CASSPPGTQSRADTQYF. The DNA for the CDR3 is TGTGCCAGCAGCCCTCCCGGGACACAGTCCAGAGCAGATACGCAGTATTTT. The chain is built from TRBV5-5 and TRBJ2-3; a weak D match, TRBD1 (6 bases). This CDR3 has 17 amino acids. V was trimmed by 4 bases and J by 4 bases, leaving 22 bases between them. Germline lookup yields CDR1 SGHKS and CDR2 YYEKEE (reference sequence).

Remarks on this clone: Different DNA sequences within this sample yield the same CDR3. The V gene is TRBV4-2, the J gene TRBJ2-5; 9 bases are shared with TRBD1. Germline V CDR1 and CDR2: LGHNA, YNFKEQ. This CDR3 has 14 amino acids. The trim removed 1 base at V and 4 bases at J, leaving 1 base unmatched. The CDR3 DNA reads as TGTGCCAGCAGCCAAGGACAGGGGGGAGAGACCCAGTACTTC. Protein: CASSQGQGGETQYF.

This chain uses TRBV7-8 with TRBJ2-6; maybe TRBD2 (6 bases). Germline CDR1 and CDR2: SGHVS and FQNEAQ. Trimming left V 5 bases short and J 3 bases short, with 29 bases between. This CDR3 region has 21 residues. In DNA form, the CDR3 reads TGTGCCAGCAGCCGGACCTCTTATTCGGGACTCCGTCTTGGTGGGGCCAACGTCCTGACTTTC. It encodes CASSRTSYSGLRLGGANVLTF.

CDR3 region: CASSLEGGPYEQYF. CDR3 nucleotide sequence: TGCGCCAGCAGCTTGGAAGGCGGTCCCTACGAGCAGTACTTC. The chain joins TRBV5-1 to TRBJ2-7; D is uncertain. V dropped 0 bases and J dropped 2 bases, with 9 bases sitting between them. In germline, CDR1 is SGHRS, CDR2 YFSETQ. The CDR3 runs to 14 residues. The full variable domain, in which reference TRBV5-1 and TRBJ2-7 provide the parts outside the CDR3, is KAGVTQTPRYLIKTRGQQVTLSCSPISGHRSVSWYQQTPGQGLQFLFEYFSETQRNKGNFPGRFSGRQFSNSRSEMNVSTLELGDSALYLCASSLEGGPYEQYFGPGTRLTVT.

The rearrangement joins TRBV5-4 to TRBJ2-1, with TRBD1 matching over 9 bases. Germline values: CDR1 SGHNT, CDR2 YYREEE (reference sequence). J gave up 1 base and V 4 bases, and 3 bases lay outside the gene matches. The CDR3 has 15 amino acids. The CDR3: CASSATGGSYNEQFF. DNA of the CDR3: TGTGCCAGCAGCGCGACAGGGGGATCCTACAATGAGCAGTTCTTC. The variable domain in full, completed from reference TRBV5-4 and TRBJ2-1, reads ETGVTQSPTHLIKTRGQQVTLRCSSQSGHNTVSWYQQALGQGPQFIFQYYREEENGRGNFPPRFSGLQFPNYSSELNVNALELDDSALYLCASSATGGSYNEQFFGPGTRLTVL.

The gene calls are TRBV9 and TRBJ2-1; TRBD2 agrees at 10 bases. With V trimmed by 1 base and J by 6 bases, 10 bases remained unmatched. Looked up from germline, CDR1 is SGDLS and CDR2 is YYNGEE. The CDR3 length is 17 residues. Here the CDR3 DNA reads TGTGCCAGCAGCGTAAGTACCCTAGCGGGGGCCTTCAATGAGCAGTTCTTC. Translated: CASSVSTLAGAFNEQFF.

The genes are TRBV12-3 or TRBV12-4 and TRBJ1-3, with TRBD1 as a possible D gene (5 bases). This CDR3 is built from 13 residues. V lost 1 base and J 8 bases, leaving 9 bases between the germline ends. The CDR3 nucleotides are TGTGCCAGCAGTTTAGGGGGGGTGGACACCATATATTTT. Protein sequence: CASSLGGVDTIYF.

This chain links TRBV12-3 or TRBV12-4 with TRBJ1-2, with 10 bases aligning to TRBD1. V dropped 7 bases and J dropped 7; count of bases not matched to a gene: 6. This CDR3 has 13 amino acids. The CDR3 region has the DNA TGTGCCAGCAACCCGACAGGGGGCTCTGGCTACACCTTC. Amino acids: CASNPTGGSGYTF.

Written as DNA, the CDR3 is TGTGCCAGCAGTTCCACCGGGACAGGGCTCGGCGGCTATGGCTACACCTTC. Translating gives CASSSTGTGLGGYGYTF. The chain carries TRBV27 and TRBJ1-2; 9 nucleotides align to TRBD1. Unmatched junction bases numbered 13, after V lost 4 bases and J lost 4 bases. The germline gives CDR1 MNHEY, CDR2 SMNVEV (reference sequence). This CDR3 is 17 amino acids long.

The CDR3 bases are TGTGCCAGCAGCGTCGATCTCCAGGGAGGGATGAACACTGAAGCTTTCTTT. Encoded protein: CASSVDLQGGMNTEAFF. V usage is TRBV9 and J usage is TRBJ1-1; possibly TRBD1 for D (5 bases). The CDR3 has 17 residues. V lost 2 bases and J lost 0, with 17 bases in between. Germline CDR1 SGDLS, CDR2 YYNGEE.

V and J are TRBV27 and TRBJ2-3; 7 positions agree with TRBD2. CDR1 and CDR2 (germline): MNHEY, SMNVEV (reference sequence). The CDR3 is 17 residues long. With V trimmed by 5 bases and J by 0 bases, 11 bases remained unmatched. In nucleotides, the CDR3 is TGTGCCAGCAGTCTCACCGGGACTATTACCAGCACAGATACGCAGTATTTT. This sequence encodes CASSLTGTITSTDTQYF.

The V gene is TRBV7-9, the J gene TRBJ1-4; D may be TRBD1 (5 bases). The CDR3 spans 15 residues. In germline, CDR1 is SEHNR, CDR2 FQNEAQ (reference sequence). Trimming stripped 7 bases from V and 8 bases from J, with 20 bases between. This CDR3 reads CASTVGGGSGEKLFF. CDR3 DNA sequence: TGTGCCAGCACCGTAGGCGGGGGATCAGGCGAAAAACTGTTTTTT. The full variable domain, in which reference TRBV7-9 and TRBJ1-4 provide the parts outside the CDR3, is DTGVSQNPRHKITKRGQNVTFRCDPISEHNRLYWYRQTLGQGPEFLTYFQNEAQLEKSRLLSDRFSAERPKGSFSTLEIQRTEQGDSAMYLCASTVGGGSGEKLFFGSGTQLSVL.

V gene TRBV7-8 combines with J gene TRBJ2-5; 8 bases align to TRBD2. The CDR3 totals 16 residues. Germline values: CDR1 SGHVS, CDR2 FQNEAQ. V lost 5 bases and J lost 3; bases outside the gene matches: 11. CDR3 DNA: TGTGCCAGCAGCCAGACCCGGCGGGGGGCCGAAGAGACCCAGTACTTC. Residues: CASSQTRRGAEETQYF. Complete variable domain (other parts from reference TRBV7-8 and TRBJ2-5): GAGVSQSPRYKVAKRGQDVALRCDPISGHVSLFWYQQALGQGPEFLTYFQNEAQLDKSGLPSDRFFAERPEGSVSTLKIQRTQQEDSAVYLCASSQTRRGAEETQYFGPGTRLLVL.

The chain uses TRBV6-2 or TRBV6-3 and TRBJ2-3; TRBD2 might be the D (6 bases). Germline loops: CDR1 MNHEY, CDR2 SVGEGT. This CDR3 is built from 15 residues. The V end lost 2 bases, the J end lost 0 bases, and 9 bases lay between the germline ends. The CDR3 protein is CASSYGGVSTDTQYF. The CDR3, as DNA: TGTGCCAGCAGTTACGGCGGGGTTAGCACAGATACGCAGTATTTT.